The next 19 T cell receptor beta chains were all read from a single sample in a study of shared clonotypes between healthy human individuals. Profiled with immunoSEQ multiplex PCR; TCRdb holds only in-frame clones, not every one. Here the sample spans fewer than 1.6 million clones, about 98.5% being singletons. Sample: naive CD4+ T cells sorted from blood. Indicated subset: CD45RA+ positively selected. The receptors come from a man aged 30 to 45 in good health.

V and J are TRBV11-1 and TRBJ2-7, with D maybe TRBD2 (6 bases). The ends were cut back, 6 bases at V and 4 bases at J, with 19 bases in the middle. The CDR3 is 15 amino acids. In germline, CDR1 is SGHAT, CDR2 FQDESV (reference sequence). CDR3 sequence (DNA): TGTGCCAGCAGACCCCGCGGGCGGGACCGGTACGAGCAGTACTTC. It specifies CASRPRGRDRYEQYF.

CDR3 protein: CASSHRGRGEKLFF. The CDR3 DNA follows: TGTGCCAGCAGTCACAGGGGGCGCGGTGAAAAACTGTTTTTT. The rearrangement links TRBV6-5 to TRBJ1-4; 9 bases line up with TRBD1. Germline assignment: CDR1 MNHEY and CDR2 SVGAGI. The CDR3 consists of 14 residues. V shed 5 bases, J shed 7 bases, and the junction held 5 bases outside the gene matches.

The CDR3 is CASSLGAEAFF. CDR3 DNA sequence: TGTGCCAGCAGCTTGGGGGCTGAAGCTTTCTTT. The chain employs TRBV11-3 and TRBJ1-1, with D perhaps TRBD1 (5 bases). Trimming stripped 3 bases from V and 6 bases from J, with 5 bases between. Germline assignment: CDR1 SGHNT and CDR2 YENEEA. This CDR3 has 11 residues.

V usage is TRBV18 and J usage is TRBJ2-2; D possibly corresponds to TRBD2 (5 bases). Germline assignment: CDR1 KGHSH and CDR2 LQKENI. The CDR3 is made up of 17 amino acids. V was cut by 3 bases and J by 4 bases, with 18 bases left in between. Here the CDR3 reads CASSPLPTSVSTGELFF. CDR3 sequence (DNA): TGTGCCAGCTCACCCCTCCCTACTAGTGTGAGCACCGGGGAGCTGTTTTTT.

CDR3 sequence reads: CSVSGGAYEQYF. The DNA for the CDR3 is TGCAGCGTGAGCGGGGGGGCCTACGAGCAGTACTTC. The chain couples TRBV29-1 to TRBJ2-7, with 10 nucleotides matching TRBD2. Germline loops: CDR1 SQVTM, CDR2 ANQGSEA. The V and J ends lost 6 bases and 2 bases, in that order; junction bases with no gene match: 1. The CDR3 has 12 amino acids.

This clone was seen just once. The V call is TRBV29-1, the J call TRBJ2-1; 9 bases are shared with TRBD1. The germline CDR1 and CDR2 sequences are SQVTM and ANQGSEA. Germline trimming cut 7 bases from V and 3 bases from J; bases unmatched to any gene: 7. This CDR3 region has 14 residues. CDR3: CSARPGQGYNEQFF. The CDR3, as DNA: TGCAGCGCAAGACCGGGACAGGGCTACAATGAGCAGTTCTTC.

This chain connects TRBV5-4 to TRBJ2-1, with 11 nucleotides matching TRBD2. CDR1 SGHNT and CDR2 YYREEE come from the germline V gene (reference sequence). V gave up 4 bases and J gave up 2 bases; unmatched junction bases: 2. The CDR3 spans 15 residues. This chain's CDR3 is CASSDSGRAYNEQFF. CDR3 coding DNA: TGTGCCAGCAGCGATAGCGGGAGGGCCTACAATGAGCAGTTCTTC.

This clone was detected only once. This sample also contains other DNA sequences that code for the same CDR3. The V gene is TRBV5-1, the J gene TRBJ1-1; D unresolved. Germline V CDR1 and CDR2: SGHRS, YFSETQ. The CDR3 consists of 14 residues. Trimming left V 3 bases short and J 1 base short, with 10 bases between. The CDR3: CASSSLAGNTEAFF. The CDR3 DNA sequence: TGCGCCAGCAGCTCCCTGGCCGGGAACACTGAAGCTTTCTTT. Using reference TRBV5-1 and TRBJ1-1 for the parts outside the CDR3, the full variable domain is KAGVTQTPRYLIKTRGQQVTLSCSPISGHRSVSWYQQTPGQGLQFLFEYFSETQRNKGNFPGRFSGRQFSNSRSEMNVSTLELGDSALYLCASSSLAGNTEAFFGQGTRLTVV.

The V and J genes are TRBV18 and TRBJ2-7; D perhaps matches TRBD1 (5 bases). Trimming left V 3 bases short and J 6 bases short, with 18 bases between. Germline CDR1 KGHSH, CDR2 LQKENI. CDR3 size: 15 residues. Here the CDR3 DNA reads TGTGCCAGCTCACCGCAGGGATTCCAAGCAGGCGAGCAGTACTTC. Residues: CASSPQGFQAGEQYF. Based on the CDR3 plus reference TRBV18 and TRBJ2-7, the full variable domain is NAGVMQNPRHLVRRRGQEARLRCSPMKGHSHVYWYRQLPEEGLKFMVYLQKENIIDESGMPKERFSAEFPKEGPSILRIQQVVRGDSAAYFCASSPQGFQAGEQYFGPGTRLTVT.

The V and J genes are TRBV4-3 and TRBJ2-5; D gene unclear. The V gene lost 0 bases and the J gene lost 10 bases, with 15 bases spanning the gap. Germline V gene data show CDR1 as LGHNA and CDR2 as YSLEER. The CDR3 runs to 14 residues. The CDR3 sequence is CASSQDSRSGDQYF. Written as DNA, the CDR3 is TGCGCCAGCAGCCAAGATTCCCGGTCTGGGGACCAGTACTTC.

This chain links TRBV28 with TRBJ1-5; 10 nucleotides align to TRBD1. The CDR3 covers 15 residues. Losses at the gene ends were 7 bases for V and 10 bases for J; bases not matched to a gene: 13. Germline CDR1 MDHEN, CDR2 SYDVKM. The CDR3 nucleotides are TGTGCCAGCACCGCGACAGGGGGCACCTTATTTCCCCAGCATTTT. Amino acid sequence: CASTATGGTLFPQHF.

This rearrangement joins TRBV2 to TRBJ1-1, with 7 bases lining up with TRBD1. The V gene end was trimmed by 9 bases and the J gene end by 0 bases; junction bases not matched to a gene: 4. This CDR3 has 13 amino acids. Germline V gives CDR1 SNHLY, CDR2 FYNNEI. CDR3 in amino acids: CASGQEMNTEAFF. CDR3 nucleotide sequence: TGTGCCAGTGGACAGGAAATGAACACTGAAGCTTTCTTT.

The V gene is TRBV13, the J gene TRBJ2-3; 12 nucleotides align to TRBD1. The CDR3 has 16 amino acids. Germline lookup yields CDR1 PRHDT and CDR2 FYEKMQ (reference sequence). The V gene end was trimmed by 4 bases and the J gene end by 6 bases; junction bases not matched to a gene: 8. DNA of the CDR3: TGTGCCAGCAGCTATTTCCGGGACAGGGGGCTGGATACGCAGTATTTT. Translating gives CASSYFRDRGLDTQYF.

This chain links TRBV7-2 with TRBJ2-7; 7 nucleotides line up with TRBD1. With 7 bases clipped from V and 6 bases from J, the junction kept 6 bases outside the gene matches. Germline loops: CDR1 SGHTA, CDR2 FQGNSA. This CDR3 contains 12 residues. The CDR3 protein is CASTKDRPEQYF. The CDR3 bases are TGTGCCAGCACCAAGGACAGGCCCGAGCAGTACTTC.

The gene calls are TRBV11-2 and TRBJ1-4; 8 nucleotides agree with TRBD1. Trimming at V came to 6 bases and at J to 8 bases, leaving 8 bases not matched to a gene. The CDR3 runs to 14 residues. Germline V CDR1 and CDR2: SGHAT, FQNNGV. CDR3 sequence reads: CASSLSQGAEKLFF. The CDR3 DNA sequence: TGTGCCAGCAGTTTATCTCAGGGGGCCGAAAAACTGTTTTTT.

The V call is TRBV7-9, the J call TRBJ2-2, with D possibly matching TRBD2 (5 bases). Trimming took off 0 bases at V and 4 bases at J, with 12 bases between the two ends. Looked up from germline, CDR1 is SEHNR and CDR2 is FQNEAQ (reference sequence). This CDR3 has 16 amino acids. DNA of the CDR3: TGTGCCAGCAGCTTAGCGACCATGGCGGGCACCGGGGAGCTGTTTTTT. This codes for CASSLATMAGTGELFF. The whole variable domain, filled in from reference TRBV7-9 and TRBJ2-2, reads DTGVSQNPRHKITKRGQNVTFRCDPISEHNRLYWYRQTLGQGPEFLTYFQNEAQLEKSRLLSDRFSAERPKGSFSTLEIQRTEQGDSAMYLCASSLATMAGTGELFFGEGSRLTVL.

The V gene is TRBV7-9, the J gene TRBJ2-7; 8 nucleotides match TRBD1. The germline gives CDR1 SEHNR, CDR2 FQNEAQ (reference sequence). The CDR3 extends over 14 amino acids. Trimming at V came to 5 bases and at J to 4 bases, leaving 7 bases not matched to a gene. The CDR3 nucleotides are TGTGCCAGCAGCATAAGACAGGGGTGGTACGAGCAGTACTTC. This translates into CASSIRQGWYEQYF.

The chain recombines TRBV2 with TRBJ1-5; weak D call: TRBD1 (5 bases). Trimming stripped 4 bases from V and 3 bases from J, with 16 bases between. The CDR3 covers 16 residues. Germline V CDR1 and CDR2: SNHLY, FYNNEI. The CDR3 spells CASSARRGVLNQPQHF. The CDR3 bases are TGTGCCAGCAGTGCGCGACGAGGGGTCCTCAATCAGCCCCAGCATTTT.

Turning to this clone: One end of the junction is discordant with germline, which a read error may explain. J is TRBJ1-2 and V is TRBV6-1; D might be TRBD1 (6 bases). CDR3 length: 11 residues. Germline V lookup: CDR1 MNHNS, CDR2 SASEGT. CDR3: CASSEVRGSTF. The CDR3 bases are TGTGCCAGCAGTGAAGTCAGGGGCTCCACCTTC.